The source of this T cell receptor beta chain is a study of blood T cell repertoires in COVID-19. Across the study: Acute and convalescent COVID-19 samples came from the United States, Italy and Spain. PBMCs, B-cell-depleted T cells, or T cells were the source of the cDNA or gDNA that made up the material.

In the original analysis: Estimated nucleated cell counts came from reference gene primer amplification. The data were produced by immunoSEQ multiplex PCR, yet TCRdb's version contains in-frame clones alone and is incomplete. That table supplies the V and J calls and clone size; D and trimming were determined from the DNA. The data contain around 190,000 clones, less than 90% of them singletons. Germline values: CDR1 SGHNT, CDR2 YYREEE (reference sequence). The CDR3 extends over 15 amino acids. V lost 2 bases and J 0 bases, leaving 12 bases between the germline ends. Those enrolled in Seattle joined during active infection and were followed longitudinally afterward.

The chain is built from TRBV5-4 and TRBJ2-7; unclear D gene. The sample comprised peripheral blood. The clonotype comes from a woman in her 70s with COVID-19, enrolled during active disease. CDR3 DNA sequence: TGTGCCAGCAGCTTAGAGACACTCAACTCCTACGAGCAGTACTTC. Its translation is CASSLETLNSYEQYF.